These T cell receptor beta chains were read from a single sample in a study of neurological immune-mediated disorders. TCRdb reanalysed the 5' RACE reads using MiXCR and keeps one entry per CDR3 protein. The sample yields about 44,000 distinct CDR3 sequences, around 6% seen once. The sample was CD4+ T cells from blood. Receptor source: a woman in her thirties or forties in good health. Both conserved end residues are trimmed from each CDR3. The size entry is marked missing in some rows and otherwise reads once, few, many or a size class.

TRBV20-1	many	SARRLDRIYEQY
TRBV2	many	ASNSRGVINQPQH
TRBV5-6	many	ASSPGTSSITGELF
TRBV9	many	ASSVDDRGTYEQY
TRBV7-2	many	ASSARLAGGVDEQF
TRBV5-1	many	ASRSDGGSYGYT
TRBV20-1	many	SARVQGPSSYNEQF
TRBV5-1	many	ASSLAGGPINEQF
TRBV7-2	many	ARPSGLIYEQY
TRBV9	NA	ANYYLAGVAYEQY
TRBV9	many	ASSRDGIGDNEQF
TRBV7-9	NA	ASSLRDSLNSPLH
TRBV28	many	ASSLDRIYGYT
TRBV27	many	ASSLWAHNEQF
TRBV28	many	ASRRLAGGTGELF
TRBV7-2	many	ASSSAGGSSYNSPLH
TRBV20-1	many	SAREWRPLPEQY
TRBV9	many	ASSVSSGTDTQY
TRBV7-2	many	ASSPSRTARTGNTIY
TRBV28	many	ASSSRGRGTKNIQY
TRBV29-1	many	SVAWDSYNEQF
TRBV20-1	many	SAREGGGKDGYT
TRBV28	many	ASDTGYGYT
TRBV29-1	many	SVDRGGTDTQY
TRBV3-1	many	ASSHRGPGQETQY
TRBV20-1	many	SARSWLGGFYNEQF
TRBV7-9	many	ASSYGLAGSSYEQY
TRBV11-2	many	ASRGIRESGEQY
TRBV19	many	ASSISPKSYEQY
TRBV7-9	many	ASSLTLAMKDTQY
TRBV20-1	many	SARDSRGTEAF
TRBV7-6	many	ASSLWGIAGGYNEQF
TRBV3-1	many	ASSQVRAGLRNEQF
TRBV10-3	many	AISGVDEKLF
TRBV25-1	many	ASSDYEQY
TRBV25-1	many	ASSEFGQTDTQY
TRBV18	many	ASSSTGLQETQY
TRBV27	many	ASSPWTSGRLVQY
TRBV2	many	ASTLRGRLAGASRGANVLT
TRBV10-3	many	AMQLARTDTQY
TRBV7-8	many	ASSPGLSQGRETQY
TRBV28	NA	ASNQVGDGDEQY
TRBV7-2	many	ASSLAGTASTDTQY
TRBV11-1	many	ASSLEGGGDTQY
TRBV5-1	medium-sized	ASSLSAGGGEQF
TRBV20-1	many	SASQTVLKAAF
TRBV27	NA	VSSLVQWAGDTQY
TRBV20-1	few	SAKIARPTGGTQY
TRBV28	many	ASRDDRNYEQY
TRBV20-1	many	SARPHLTSGRSNEQF
TRBV7-2	many	ASSLAAGDQTGYT
TRBV28	few	ASSPLGELQGAF
TRBV29-1	many	SVVGSYEQY
TRBV18	many	ASSPQHRDRAVQY
TRBV7-8	many	ASSTGVTGYEQY
TRBV20-1	many	SAPGQGRRETQY
TRBV7-2	many	ASSIHSGRTYEQY
TRBV5-5	many	ASSLVASGPMDTQY
TRBV5-5	NA	ASSLVVRASSYNEQF